This is a list of T cell receptor beta chains from one sample in a study of blood T cell repertoires in COVID-19. Measured with immunoSEQ multiplex PCR; TCRdb has only the in-frame clones, and not every one. The table has some 140,000 clones, about 81% seen once. Source material: PBMCs or T cells enriched from blood (not recorded which). The origin of the receptors is a man aged 35 to 55 with acute COVID-19. CDR3s include the opening cysteine and the closing phenylalanine or tryptophan. Fields, in order: J gene, clone size, V gene, D gene, CDR3 DNA, CDR3 protein. A D gene is named only where the DNA matches it firmly. Size is stated for part of the rows, as once, few or many counts, or as a class when the clone is expanded.

J: TRBJ2-2
size: few
V: TRBV3-1/TRBV3-2
D: TRBD2
DNA: TGTGCCAGCAGCCAAGACACTAGCGGGAGGGCCGCCGGGGAGCTGTTTTTT
CDR3: CASSQDTSGRAAGELFF

J: TRBJ2-1
size: .
V: TRBV11-3
D: TRBD2
DNA: TGTGCCAGCAGCTCCGGACTAGCCTACAATGAGCAGTTCTTC
CDR3: CASSSGLAYNEQFF

J: TRBJ1-6
size: .
V: TRBV19
D: TRBD1
DNA: TGTGCCAGTACCCTGGACAGGGATTCACCCCTCCACTTT
CDR3: CASTLDRDSPLHF

J: TRBJ2-1
size: once
V: TRBV7-9
D: .
DNA: TGTGCCAGCAGCTTGGAGGTACATGAGCAGTTCTTC
CDR3: CASSLEVHEQFF

J: TRBJ1-2
size: .
V: TRBV2
D: .
DNA: TGTGCCAGCAGTGAGGAGAGCTATGGCTACACCTTC
CDR3: CASSEESYGYTF

J: TRBJ2-5
size: .
V: TRBV9
D: TRBD1
DNA: TGTGCCAGCAGCAGCGTCTCTGAGGGGGCCCAAGAGACCCAGTACTTC
CDR3: CASSSVSEGAQETQYF

J: TRBJ1-5
size: .
V: TRBV7-2
D: TRBD1
DNA: TGTGCCAGCAGCTATGCAGGGACAGACCCTAATCAGCCCCAGCATTTT
CDR3: CASSYAGTDPNQPQHF

J: TRBJ2-1
size: .
V: TRBV5-4
D: TRBD2
DNA: TGTGCCAGCAGCTTTGGACTAGCGGGCCCAAGCAATGAGCAGTTCTTC
CDR3: CASSFGLAGPSNEQFF

J: TRBJ2-5
size: .
V: TRBV5-4
D: TRBD2
DNA: TGTGCCAGCCGAAGCGGGGGGGCGGAAGAGACCCAGTACTTC
CDR3: CASRSGGAEETQYF

J: TRBJ2-2
size: .
V: TRBV6-4
D: .
DNA: TGTGCCAGCAGCCGAACCGGGACTTACACCGGGGAGCTGTTTTTT
CDR3: CASSRTGTYTGELFF

J: TRBJ2-3
size: .
V: TRBV5-1
D: TRBD2
DNA: TGCGCCAGCAGCCCCCACACGGGACTAGCGGGCACAGATACGCAGTATTTT
CDR3: CASSPHTGLAGTDTQYF

J: TRBJ1-6
size: .
V: TRBV9
D: .
DNA: TGTGCCAGCAGCGTAGAGGCGGGGGATAATTCACCCCTCCACTTT
CDR3: CASSVEAGDNSPLHF

J: TRBJ2-7
size: .
V: TRBV5-1
D: TRBD1
DNA: TGCGCCAGCAGCGAAGGGGGGACAGGCCCCTACGAGCAGTACTTC
CDR3: CASSEGGTGPYEQYF

J: TRBJ2-1
size: .
V: TRBV6-5
D: .
DNA: TGTGCCAGTAGTTACGATACAGGGTACAATGAGCAGTTCTTC
CDR3: CASSYDTGYNEQFF

J: TRBJ1-2
size: .
V: TRBV18
D: .
DNA: TGTGCCAGCTCATCGACAGACCTCTATGGCTACACCTTC
CDR3: CASSSTDLYGYTF

J: TRBJ2-1
size: .
V: TRBV18
D: TRBD2
DNA: TGTGCCAGCTCACCATCTAGCGGGATTCTTAATGAGCAGTTCTTC
CDR3: CASSPSSGILNEQFF

J: TRBJ2-7
size: .
V: TRBV29-1
D: .
DNA: TGCAGCGTTGAACGCGTTTCAGCGCCCGGGGAGCAGTACTTC
CDR3: CSVERVSAPGEQYF

J: TRBJ2-7
size: .
V: TRBV6-5
D: TRBD1
DNA: TGTGCCAGCAGTTCGGACAGGACCCACTACGAGCAGTACTTC
CDR3: CASSSDRTHYEQYF

J: TRBJ1-5
size: .
V: TRBV11-2
D: .
DNA: TGTGCCAGCAGCCTAGATAGGGGGGGAAGGCCCCAGCATTTT
CDR3: CASSLDRGGRPQHF

J: TRBJ2-6
size: .
V: TRBV18
D: .
DNA: TGTGCCAGCTCACCACCGACGGGTACGGCCAACGTCCTGACTTTC
CDR3: CASSPPTGTANVLTF

J: TRBJ2-2
size: .
V: TRBV28
D: .
DNA: TGTGCCAGCAGCTGGGCGGAGGAAGGCACCGGGGAGCTGTTTTTT
CDR3: CASSWAEEGTGELFF

J: TRBJ2-1
size: many
V: TRBV7-9
D: TRBD1
DNA: TGTGCCAGCAGCTTATCGCTCTTACAGGGGGCAGGAGAGAATGAGCAGTTCTTC
CDR3: CASSLSLLQGAGENEQFF

J: TRBJ1-3
size: .
V: TRBV6-5
D: .
DNA: TGTGCCAGCAGTTACTCGACACAGGGAGGGTACACCATATATTTT
CDR3: CASSYSTQGGYTIYF

J: TRBJ1-2
size: once
V: TRBV4-2
D: .
DNA: TGTGCCAGCAGCCCTCCCCGGGGGGTGGGGGGCTACACCTTC
CDR3: CASSPPRGVGGYTF

J: TRBJ2-7
size: .
V: TRBV5-5
D: .
DNA: TGTGCCAGCAGCCCGAGGGGGGGAGCAGCGGGAACCTACGAGCAGTACTTC
CDR3: CASSPRGGAAGTYEQYF

J: TRBJ2-1
size: .
V: TRBV6-4
D: TRBD1
DNA: TGTGATTTTTCGACAGGGGGCTCCTACAATGAGCAGTTCTTC
CDR3: CDFSTGGSYNEQFF